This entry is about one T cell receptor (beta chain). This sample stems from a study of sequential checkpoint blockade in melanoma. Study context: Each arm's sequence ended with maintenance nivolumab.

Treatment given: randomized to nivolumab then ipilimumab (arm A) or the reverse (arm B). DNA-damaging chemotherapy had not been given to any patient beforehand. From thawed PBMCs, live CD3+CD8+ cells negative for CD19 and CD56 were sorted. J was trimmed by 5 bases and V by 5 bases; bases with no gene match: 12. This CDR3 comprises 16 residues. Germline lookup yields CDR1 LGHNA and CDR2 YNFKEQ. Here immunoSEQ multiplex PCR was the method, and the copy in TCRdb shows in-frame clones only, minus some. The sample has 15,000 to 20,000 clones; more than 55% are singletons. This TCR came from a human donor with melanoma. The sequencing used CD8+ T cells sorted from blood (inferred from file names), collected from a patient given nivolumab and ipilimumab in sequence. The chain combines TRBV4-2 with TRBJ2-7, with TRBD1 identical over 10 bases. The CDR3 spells CASSFHPGQGYNEQYF. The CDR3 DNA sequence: TGTGCCAGCAGCTTTCATCCGGGACAGGGGTACAACGAGCAGTACTTC.